The clone carrying this T cell receptor beta chain turned up a few times. Other DNA sequences from this sample encode an identical CDR3 as well. TCRdb's copy holds only in-frame clones and misses some; the assay was immunoSEQ multiplex PCR. The repertoire consists of 90,000 to 120,000 clones, with 80% to 85% occurring once and the leading ten covering more than 4%. In germline, CDR1 is SGDLS, CDR2 YYNGEE. Trimming cost V 0 bases and J 6 bases, with 9 bases left between them. The CDR3 length is 13 residues. The data originate from a study of blood T cell repertoires in COVID-19. The chain links TRBV9 to TRBJ1-2; possibly TRBD1 for D (6 bases). Sequences were obtained from peripheral blood. This receptor was taken from a man in his sixties or seventies with acute or convalescent COVID-19. DNA for the CDR3: TGTGCCAGCAGCGTAGTAGCAGGGGATGGCTACACCTTC. This gives the protein CASSVVAGDGYTF.